This T cell receptor beta chain was obtained from a study of blood T cell repertoires in COVID-19. Between the trimmed V and J ends, which lost 3 bases and 2 bases, there was a span of 11 bases. The CDR3 has 14 residues. Germline loops: CDR1 LNHDA, CDR2 SQIVND (reference sequence). The method was immunoSEQ multiplex PCR; TCRdb's version includes in-frame clones alone and lacks a portion of them. The sample lists 200,000 to 300,000 clones; around 87% were seen once. This TCR was recovered from a woman aged 70-85 years with active or convalescent COVID-19. The sample consisted of peripheral blood. This chain joins TRBV19 and TRBJ2-7; a weak D match, TRBD1 (6 bases). The CDR3 bases are TGTGCCAGTAGTATCGACCGGACAGCCTACGAGCAGTACTTC. Encoded protein: CASSIDRTAYEQYF.